These 25 T cell receptor beta chains were all obtained from the same sample, sequenced in a study of vaccination and CD4 T cells after COVID-19. Sequencing of the DNA from cultured CD4+ T cells was carried out with the Oncomine TCR Beta short-read assay. TCRdb itself ran the PCR reads through MiXCR, one entry per CDR3 protein. Of about 14,000 distinct CDR3 sequences in the sample, over 50% were seen once. Regarding treatment: roughly 10-day PBMC culture with coronavirus spike peptide pools or control peptides (ViraFEST assay). No antigens are known for them. Source material: CD4+ T cells from blood, cultured in vitro. These receptors came from a human donor who had recovered from COVID-19.

The V and J genes are TRBV28 and TRBJ1-1, with D unclear. This CDR3 region has 13 residues. Trimming removed 8 bases at V and 1 base at J, with 11 bases between. CDR1 and CDR2 (germline): MDHEN, SYDVKM. The DNA for the CDR3 is TGTGCCAGCCGGGAGGTTAAGAACACTGAAGCTTTCTTT. It translates to CASREVKNTEAFF.

J is TRBJ1-1 and V is TRBV20-1; D might be TRBD1 (5 bases). The V end was cut by 0 bases, the J end by 4 bases, with 12 bases between. CDR3 length: 14 amino acids. The germline CDR1 and CDR2 sequences are DFQATT and SNEGSKA (reference sequence). The CDR3 region is CSARDRRGSTEAFF. The CDR3 region has the DNA TGCAGTGCTAGAGATAGGAGGGGAAGCACTGAAGCTTTCTTT.

CDR3 region: CASSLLAGGDEQFF. The DNA of the CDR3 is TGTGCCAGCAGCTTACTAGCGGGGGGGGATGAGCAGTTCTTC. V gene TRBV7-3 combines with J gene TRBJ2-1; 12 bases map to TRBD2. The junction had 1 base not matched to a gene; V was cut back by 2 bases and J by 8 bases. The CDR3 has 14 residues. Germline CDR1 reads SGHTA; CDR2 reads FQGTGA.

The V and J genes are TRBV19 and TRBJ1-2; D is ambiguous. The CDR3 spans 15 residues. V shed 4 bases and J shed 0 bases, with 12 bases lying between them. Germline values: CDR1 LNHDA, CDR2 SQIVND (reference sequence). CDR3 protein: CASSSSAPSNYGYTF. The CDR3 region has the DNA TGTGCCAGTAGTAGCTCAGCTCCCTCTAACTATGGCTACACCTTC.

The CDR3 nucleotides read TGTGCCAGCAGCACCCGACTAGCGGGGGCCCCCTACCAAGAGACCCAGTACTTC. Residues: CASSTRLAGAPYQETQYF. The genes are TRBV7-9 and TRBJ2-5; 12 bases map to TRBD2. This CDR3 is built from 18 residues. From germline, CDR1 is SEHNR and CDR2 FQNEAQ (reference sequence). V dropped 5 bases and J dropped 0; count of bases not matched to a gene: 10.

V gene TRBV5-1 combines with J gene TRBJ2-5; D unclear. Trimming removed 1 base at V and 3 bases at J, with 7 bases between. The CDR3 covers 13 residues. Germline V gene sequence: CDR1 SGHRS, CDR2 YFSETQ. The CDR3 bases are TGCGCCAGCAGCTTGTATACAGAAGAGACCCAGTACTTC. Its protein is CASSLYTEETQYF.

This clonotype is large in the sample. This chain links TRBV6-5 with TRBJ1-2; no firm D call. This CDR3 is built from 15 residues. Germline V gene sequence: CDR1 MNHEY, CDR2 SVGAGI. The ends were cut back, 0 bases at V and 8 bases at J, with 16 bases in the middle. The CDR3 DNA sequence: TGTGCCAGCAGTTACTCCGGCGGAGGACTCGAAGGCTACACCTTC. As protein: CASSYSGGGLEGYTF.

In its sample, this clonotype was seen a few times. The CDR3 region has the DNA TGTGCCAGTATCGACCCCCAGGGGGCAACTGAAGCTTTCTTT. Protein sequence: CASIDPQGATEAFF. The chain carries TRBV19 and TRBJ1-1; 8 bases map to TRBD1. J lost 5 bases, V lost 7 bases, and 9 bases had no gene match. Per the germline V gene, CDR1 is LNHDA and CDR2 is SQIVND (reference sequence). The CDR3 contains 14 residues.

This clonotype has more than one count but fewer than ten. The rearrangement joins TRBV6-2 or TRBV6-3 to TRBJ1-5, with TRBD1 identical over 7 bases. Trimming cost V 6 bases and J 1 base; bases outside gene matches: 6. This CDR3 region has 15 residues. Per germline, CDR1 MNHEY and CDR2 SVGEGT. The CDR3 loop reads CASSSGTVSNQPQHF. In nucleotides, the CDR3 is TGTGCCAGCAGCTCCGGGACAGTGAGCAATCAGCCCCAGCATTTT.

As for this clonotype: The junction does not match germline at one end; this may be a read error. The J gene is TRBJ2-7, the V gene TRBV20-1; D assignment may be TRBD1 or TRBD2 (6 bases each). Germline-derived CDR1 and CDR2 are DFQATT and SNEGSKA (reference sequence). The CDR3 totals 11 residues. The CDR3 region has the DNA TGCAGTGCCGGAGACCCTCCGGGGGCCAAATTC. Translation gives CSAGDPPGAKF.

The chain combines TRBV6-5 with TRBJ1-1; D gene unclear. Germline V gives CDR1 MNHEY, CDR2 SVGAGI. The V and J ends lost 2 bases and 4 bases respectively, with 11 bases between them. The CDR3 extends over 14 amino acids. CDR3 protein: CASSYTSWGTEAFF. The CDR3 coding sequence is TGTGCCAGCAGTTACACCTCGTGGGGCACTGAAGCTTTCTTT.

V usage is TRBV4-1 and J usage is TRBJ2-5, with 7 bases that match TRBD2. CDR3 length equals 17 residues. CDR1 is MGHRA and CDR2 is YSYEKL in the germline V gene. V gave up 1 base and J gave up 1 base; unmatched junction bases: 9. This CDR3 reads CASSQAGEGFPQETQYF. DNA for the CDR3: TGCGCCAGCAGCCAAGCGGGGGAGGGCTTCCCCCAAGAGACCCAGTACTTC.

The gene calls are TRBV9 and TRBJ2-3; maybe TRBD1 (6 bases). The ends were cut back, 1 base at V and 3 bases at J, with 9 bases in the middle. The CDR3 has 14 residues. In germline, CDR1 is SGDLS, CDR2 YYNGEE. The CDR3 coding sequence is TGTGCCAGCAGCGTATTTCAGGGGACAGATACGCAGTATTTT. This translates into CASSVFQGTDTQYF.

In this sample, this clonotype turned up a few times. The chain links TRBV29-1 to TRBJ1-1; perhaps TRBD1 as D (6 bases). There are 11 residues in the CDR3. Germline assignment: CDR1 SQVTM and CDR2 ANQGSEA. V lost 4 bases and J lost 12, with 15 bases in between. CDR3 bases: TGCAGCGTTGTCATCCTAGGACAGCCTTTCTTT. Residues: CSVVILGQPFF.

This chain uses TRBV6-5 with TRBJ2-2; 9 bases agree with TRBD2. CDR3 length: 17 amino acids. Trimming at V came to 2 bases and at J to 2 bases, leaving 6 bases not matched to a gene. CDR1 is MNHEY, CDR2 SVGAGI, per germline. The CDR3 DNA is TGTGCCAGCAGTTACCGTGGCGGGAGGGTTAACACCGGGGAGCTGTTTTTT. Amino acid sequence: CASSYRGGRVNTGELFF.

This clonotype came up a few times. V gene TRBV7-9 combines with J gene TRBJ1-1, with TRBD1 matching over 7 bases. V shed 5 bases, J shed 0 bases, and the junction held 6 bases outside the gene matches. CDR1 and CDR2 from the germline V gene are SEHNR and FQNEAQ (reference sequence). This CDR3 spans 15 amino acids. The CDR3 spells CASSPTGTVNTEAFF. The DNA for the CDR3 is TGTGCCAGCAGCCCGACCGGGACAGTGAACACTGAAGCTTTCTTT.

The chain has TRBV7-9 and TRBJ1-2, with TRBD1 matching 7 bases. The CDR3 contains 13 residues. V lost 3 bases, J lost 4 bases, and 2 bases stayed unmatched. In germline, CDR1 is SEHNR, CDR2 FQNEAQ (reference sequence). The CDR3 nucleotides read TGTGCCAGCAGCTTTCGGGACAGCTATGGCTACACCTTC. Translated: CASSFRDSYGYTF.

By share of the sample, this clonotype is large. The V and J genes are TRBV4-3 and TRBJ1-2, with no clear D. Trimming removed 0 bases at V and 0 bases at J, with 11 bases between. The CDR3 consists of 16 residues. CDR1 and CDR2 from the germline V gene are LGHNA and YSLEER. The CDR3, as DNA: TGCGCCAGCAGCCAAGACCGGGCCCCAGCTAACTATGGCTACACCTTC. Translated, it gives CASSQDRAPANYGYTF.

The CDR3 loop is CASSTGLAGEGETQYF. CDR3 nucleotide sequence: TGTGCCAGCAGCACTGGACTAGCGGGAGAGGGGGAGACCCAGTACTTC. This chain joins TRBV5-4 and TRBJ2-5; TRBD2 agrees at 13 bases. The CDR3 is made up of 16 amino acids. Germline V gene data show CDR1 as SGHNT and CDR2 as YYREEE (reference sequence). V lost 4 bases and J lost 5; bases outside the gene matches: 8.

This chain links TRBV7-9 with TRBJ1-2, with 7 bases lining up with TRBD1. The CDR3 covers 15 residues. The germline CDR1 and CDR2 sequences are SEHNR and FQNEAQ (reference sequence). V gave up 5 bases and J gave up 2 bases; unmatched junction bases: 8. This CDR3 reads CASSRPWGQNYGYTF. CDR3 DNA sequence: TGTGCCAGCAGCCGCCCGTGGGGACAGAACTATGGCTACACCTTC.

On this clonotype: As the CDR3 is not closed by the conserved phenylalanine or tryptophan, this likely results from a read error. V is TRBV7-2 and J is TRBJ1-2; D might be TRBD1 (6 bases). Germline lookup yields CDR1 SGHTA and CDR2 FQGNSA. The CDR3 consists of 14 residues. Between the trimmed V and J ends, which lost 1 base and 7 bases, there was a span of 13 bases. The CDR3 protein is CASSLDGGAGGYTL. In DNA form, the CDR3 reads TGTGCCAGCAGCTTAGACGGGGGGGCAGGTGGCTACACCCTC.

This sequence joins TRBV6-1 and TRBJ1-5; tentatively, D is TRBD1 (5 bases). CDR1 is MNHNS, CDR2 SASEGT, per germline. V shed 6 bases and J shed 2 bases, with 14 bases lying between them. CDR3 length: 15 amino acids. The CDR3 DNA reads as TGTGCCAGCAGCGACCAGGGAGGAGGCAATCAGCCCCAGCATTTT. Its translation is CASSDQGGGNQPQHF.

V usage is TRBV19 and J usage is TRBJ1-1; TRBD1 matches at 8 bases. V was clipped by 5 bases and J by 6 bases; unmatched bases: 5. The CDR3 covers 13 residues. Germline V gene data show CDR1 as LNHDA and CDR2 as SQIVND (reference sequence). CDR3 DNA sequence: TGTGCCAGTAGTGAAAAGGACAGGGCTGAAGCTTTCTTT. Translation: CASSEKDRAEAFF.

V and J are TRBV4-2 and TRBJ2-4; D tentatively fits TRBD1 or TRBD2 (6 bases each). Germline values: CDR1 LGHNA, CDR2 YNFKEQ. The CDR3 spans 18 residues. V was cut by 1 base and J by 0 bases, with 16 bases left in between. This chain's CDR3 is CASSQVGRGDQAKNIQYF. The CDR3 DNA reads as TGTGCCAGCAGCCAAGTCGGAAGGGGGGATCAAGCCAAAAACATTCAGTACTTC.

This clonotype has just a few counts. The V call is TRBV19, the J call TRBJ2-3; no firm D call. Germline lookup yields CDR1 LNHDA and CDR2 SQIVND (reference sequence). V dropped 1 base and J dropped 0 bases, with 5 bases sitting between them. This CDR3 comprises 14 residues. The chain's CDR3 is CASSIGSSTDTQYF. The CDR3 DNA follows: TGTGCCAGTAGTATAGGGTCTAGCACAGATACGCAGTATTTT.